This is a list of T cell receptor beta chains from one sample in a study of CD8 T cells in Susac syndrome. One entry per CDR3 protein results from TCRdb running MiXCR on the immunoSEQ multiplex PCR reads. The sample yields roughly 300,000 distinct CDR3 sequences, roughly 85% seen once. Sequenced material: CD8+ T cells from PBMCs. Every receptor here comes from a human donor with multiple sclerosis. Each CDR3 is given with its conserved first and last residue. The order of the fields is J gene, clone size, V gene, D gene, CDR3 DNA, CDR3 protein. The D gene is left open where the match is weak. Size is stated for part of the rows, as once, few or many counts, or as a class when the clone is expanded.

TRBJ2-2	NA	TRBV11-1	NA	TGTGCCAGCAGCTTCATTTTTACTAACACCGGGGAGCTGTTTTTT	CASSFIFTNTGELFF
TRBJ2-3	NA	TRBV14	TRBD2	TGTGCCAGCAGCCAAGATACCGGGAGCGGGAATACAGATACGCAGTATTTT	CASSQDTGSGNTDTQYF
TRBJ2-7	NA	TRBV29-1	TRBD2	TGCAGCGTTGAATCTGGGACTAGCGGCAGGTACTTC	CSVESGTSGRYF
TRBJ2-5	NA	TRBV7-9	NA	TGTGCCAGCAGCGGCGAACAGGGTCCCTGGGTCCAAGAGACCCAGTACTTC	CASSGEQGPWVQETQYF
TRBJ2-7	NA	TRBV7-9	NA	TGTGCCAGCAGCTCCGACCATAAGCAGTACTTC	CASSSDHKQYF
TRBJ1-2	NA	TRBV5-6	NA	TGTGCCAGCAGCTTGGCCGGAAGCTATCGTAACTATGGCTACACCTTC	CASSLAGSYRNYGYTF
TRBJ2-5	NA	TRBV28	NA	TGTGCCAGCAGTTCGGTGTGGCGGGACCAAGAGACCCAGTACTTC	CASSSVWRDQETQYF
TRBJ2-2	NA	TRBV7-9	TRBD2	TGTGCCAGCAGCTTACTAGCGGGAGGGCCTAACGGGGAGCTGTTTTTT	CASSLLAGGPNGELFF
TRBJ2-1	NA	TRBV6-4	NA	TGTGCCAGCAGTGCAGCAAATGGGCGTGGGCAGTTCTTC	CASSAANGRGQFF
TRBJ1-2	NA	TRBV9	NA	TGTGCCAGTAGATCCCGACTGGGCTACACCTTC	CASRSRLGYTF
TRBJ2-7	NA	TRBV10-3	TRBD1	TGTGCCATCAGTGAAACGGACAGGGGAACCTACGAGCAGTACTTC	CAISETDRGTYEQYF
TRBJ1-4	NA	TRBV6-6	NA	TGTGCCAGCAGTTGGACCGGACAGCGAGGGGCTGAAAAACTGTTTTTT	CASSWTGQRGAEKLFF
TRBJ2-7	NA	TRBV27	TRBD1	TGTGCCAGCAGCGAAACGGGACAGGAGACCCACGAGCAGTACTTC	CASSETGQETHEQYF
TRBJ2-6	NA	TRBV27	NA	TGTGCCAGCAGTTTATCCCGCGCCAACGTCCTGACTTTC	CASSLSRANVLTF
TRBJ2-1	NA	TRBV3-1	NA	TGTGCCAGCAGCCCCCGGGCCTCCTCTAGGGATGAGCAGTTCTTC	CASSPRASSRDEQFF
TRBJ1-4	NA	TRBV7-9	NA	TGTGCCAGCAGCCACCCGACAGGACCTAATGAAAAACTGTTTTTT	CASSHPTGPNEKLFF
TRBJ2-2	NA	TRBV6-1	TRBD2	TGTGCCAGCAGTACACAACCGGGACTAGCGTTACCCGGGGAGCTGTTTTTT	CASSTQPGLALPGELFF
TRBJ1-1	NA	TRBV7-2	NA	TGTGCCAGCACCTTTGAGGAGAACACTGAAGCTTTCTTT	CASTFEENTEAFF
TRBJ2-3	NA	TRBV28	TRBD2	TGTGCCAGCAGTGACCAGCGGGAGGTGACCGCAGATACGCAGTATTTT	CASSDQREVTADTQYF
TRBJ1-3	few	TRBV6-5	NA	TGTGCCAGCAGTTCTGTGACTGGAAACACCATATATTTT	CASSSVTGNTIYF
TRBJ2-3	NA	TRBV5-1	TRBD2	TGCGCCAGCAGCGTTACTCGACTAGCGGGGCTTCATAGGACCACAGATACGCAGTATTTT	CASSVTRLAGLHRTTDTQYF
TRBJ2-7	NA	TRBV11-2	NA	TGTGCCAGCAGCCCAAGGGAGAAGAGATACGAGCAGTACTTC	CASSPREKRYEQYF
TRBJ1-5	NA	TRBV30	NA	TGTGCCTGGAGCCCGGGGGGTTTCCAGCCCCAGCATTTT	CAWSPGGFQPQHF